This T cell receptor beta chain is from a study of early T cells in non-severe SARS-CoV-2 infection. Study in general: From unsorted whole blood, bulk RNA was sequenced, and the chains remained unpaired. Study findings and constraints: Lookups in VDJdb leaned toward anti-spike CD8 responses and missed private and CD4 specificities.

Using its own MiXCR run on the 5' RACE reads, TCRdb lists one record per CDR3 protein. Counted here are tens of thousands of distinct CDR3 sequences, around 15% occurring once; the ten biggest clones make up approximately 11%. Germline loops: CDR1 MDHEN, CDR2 SYDVKM. Trimming stripped 5 bases from V and 4 bases from J, with 21 bases between. The CDR3 length is 16 residues. A remark on this clonotype: Its antigen is undetermined.

V usage is TRBV28 and J usage is TRBJ2-7; D is perhaps TRBD1 or TRBD2 (5 bases each). The sample taken for sequencing was whole blood. This receptor was taken from an adult who was a healthcare worker with PCR-confirmed SARS-CoV-2 infection or an uninfected control (not recorded which). DNA of the CDR3: TGTGCCAGCAGTCCCCTAGGGGAGACAGCAGTTTACGAGCAGTACTTC. The encoded protein is CASSPLGETAVYEQYF. Filled out from reference TRBV28 and TRBJ2-7, the complete variable domain reads DVKVTQSSRYLVKRTGEKVFLECVQDMDHENMFWYRQDPGLGLRLIYFSYDVKMKEKGDIPEGYSVSREKKERFSLILESASTNQTSMYLCASSPLGETAVYEQYFGPGTRLTVT.